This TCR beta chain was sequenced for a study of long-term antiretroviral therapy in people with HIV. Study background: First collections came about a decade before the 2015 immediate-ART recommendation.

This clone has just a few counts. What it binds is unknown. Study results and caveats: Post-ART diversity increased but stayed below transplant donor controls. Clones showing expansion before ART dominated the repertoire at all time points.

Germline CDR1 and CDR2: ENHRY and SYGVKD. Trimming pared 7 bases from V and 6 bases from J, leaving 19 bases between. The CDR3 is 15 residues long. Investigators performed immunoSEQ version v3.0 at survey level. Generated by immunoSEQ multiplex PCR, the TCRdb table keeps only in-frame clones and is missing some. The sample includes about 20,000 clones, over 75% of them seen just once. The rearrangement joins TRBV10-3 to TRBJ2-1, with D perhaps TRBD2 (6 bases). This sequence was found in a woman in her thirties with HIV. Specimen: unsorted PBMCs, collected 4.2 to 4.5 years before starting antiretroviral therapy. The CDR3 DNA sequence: TGTGCCATCAACTCCGGGGGACTGCAAGGCAATGAGCAGTTCTTC. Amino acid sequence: CAINSGGLQGNEQFF.